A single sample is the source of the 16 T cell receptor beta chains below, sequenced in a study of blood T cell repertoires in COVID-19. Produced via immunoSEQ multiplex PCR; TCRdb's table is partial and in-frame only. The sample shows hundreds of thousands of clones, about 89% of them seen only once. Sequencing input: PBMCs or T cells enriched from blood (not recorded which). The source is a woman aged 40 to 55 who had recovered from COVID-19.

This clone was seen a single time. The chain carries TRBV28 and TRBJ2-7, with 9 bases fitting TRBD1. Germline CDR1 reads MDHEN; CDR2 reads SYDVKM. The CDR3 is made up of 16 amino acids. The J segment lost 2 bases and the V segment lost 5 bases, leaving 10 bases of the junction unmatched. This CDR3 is CASSPTGTGTPYEQYF. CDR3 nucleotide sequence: TGTGCCAGCAGTCCAACCGGGACAGGGACCCCCTACGAGCAGTACTTC.

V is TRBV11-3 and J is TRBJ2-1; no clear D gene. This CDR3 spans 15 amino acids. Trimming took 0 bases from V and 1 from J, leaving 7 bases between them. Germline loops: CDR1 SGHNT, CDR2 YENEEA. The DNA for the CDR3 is TGTGCCAGCAGCTTAGAGCCAGTGTCCTACAATGAGCAGTTCTTC. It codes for CASSLEPVSYNEQFF.

The CDR3 region has the DNA TGCAGCGTTTTCCGGGTTTCAAACTACACCTTC. Amino acid sequence: CSVFRVSNYTF. This rearrangement joins TRBV29-1 to TRBJ1-2; D is unresolved. Trimming removed 5 bases from V and 10 bases from J, with 14 bases in between. CDR3 length equals 11 residues. Germline loops: CDR1 SQVTM, CDR2 ANQGSEA.

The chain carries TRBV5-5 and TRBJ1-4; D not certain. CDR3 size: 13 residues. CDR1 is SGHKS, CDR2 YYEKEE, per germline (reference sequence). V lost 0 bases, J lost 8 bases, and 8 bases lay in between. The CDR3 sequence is CASSLAGREKLFF. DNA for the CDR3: TGTGCCAGCAGCTTGGCCGGCAGGGAAAAACTGTTTTTT.

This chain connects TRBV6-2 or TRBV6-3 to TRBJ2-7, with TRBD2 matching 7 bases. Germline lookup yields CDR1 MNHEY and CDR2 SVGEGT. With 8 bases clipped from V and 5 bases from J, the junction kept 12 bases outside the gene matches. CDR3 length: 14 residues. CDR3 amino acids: CASGRLRELDEQYF. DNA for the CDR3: TGTGCCAGCGGCCGGCTGCGGGAGTTGGACGAGCAGTACTTC.

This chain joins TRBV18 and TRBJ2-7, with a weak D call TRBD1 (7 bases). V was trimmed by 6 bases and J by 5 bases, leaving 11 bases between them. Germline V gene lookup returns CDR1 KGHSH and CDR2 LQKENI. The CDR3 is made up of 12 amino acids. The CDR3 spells CASSQGGDEQYF. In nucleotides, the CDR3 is TGTGCCAGCTCGCAGGGGGGAGACGAGCAGTACTTC.

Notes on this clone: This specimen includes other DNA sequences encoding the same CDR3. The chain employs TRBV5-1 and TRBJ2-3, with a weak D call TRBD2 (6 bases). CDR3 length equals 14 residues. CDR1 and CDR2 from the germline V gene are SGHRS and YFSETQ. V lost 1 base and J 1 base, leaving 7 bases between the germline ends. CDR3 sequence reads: CASSLSGGTDTQYF. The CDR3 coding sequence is TGCGCCAGCAGCTTGTCGGGAGGCACAGATACGCAGTATTTT.

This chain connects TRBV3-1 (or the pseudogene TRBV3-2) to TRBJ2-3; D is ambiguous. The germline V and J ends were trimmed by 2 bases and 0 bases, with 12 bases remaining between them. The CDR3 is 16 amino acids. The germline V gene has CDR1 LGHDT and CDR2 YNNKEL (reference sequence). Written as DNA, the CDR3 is TGTGCCAGCAGCCAATTGCGGCGAACTAGCACAGATACGCAGTATTTT. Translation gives CASSQLRRTSTDTQYF.

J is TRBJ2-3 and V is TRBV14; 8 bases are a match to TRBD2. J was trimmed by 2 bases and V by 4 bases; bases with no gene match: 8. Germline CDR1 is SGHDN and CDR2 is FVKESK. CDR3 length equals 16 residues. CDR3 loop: CASSPSAGGITDTQYF. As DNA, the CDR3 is TGTGCCAGCAGCCCCTCCGCGGGGGGAATCACAGATACGCAGTATTTT.

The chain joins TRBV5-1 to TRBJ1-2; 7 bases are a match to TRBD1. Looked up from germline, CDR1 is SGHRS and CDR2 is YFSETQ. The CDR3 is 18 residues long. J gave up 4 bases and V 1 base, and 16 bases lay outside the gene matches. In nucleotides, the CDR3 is TGCGCCAGCAGCTTGTATTTTGTGATGACGACAGGGATCTATGGCTACACCTTC. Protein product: CASSLYFVMTTGIYGYTF.

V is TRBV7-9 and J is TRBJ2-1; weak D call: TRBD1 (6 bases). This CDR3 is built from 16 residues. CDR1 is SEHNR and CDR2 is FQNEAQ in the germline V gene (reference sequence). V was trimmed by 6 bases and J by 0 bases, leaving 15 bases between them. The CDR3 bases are TGTGCCAGCAGTTCAACCAGGGGAAGCTCCTACAATGAGCAGTTCTTC. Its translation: CASSSTRGSSYNEQFF.

CDR3 in amino acids: CASSIFGQGVYGYTF. CDR3 nucleotide sequence: TGTGCCAGTAGTATTTTCGGACAGGGGGTCTATGGCTACACCTTC. The rearrangement uses TRBV19 and TRBJ1-2; 10 bases align to TRBD1. The CDR3 totals 15 residues. The germline V gene has CDR1 LNHDA and CDR2 SQIVND (reference sequence). With V trimmed by 3 bases and J by 4 bases, 5 bases remained unmatched.

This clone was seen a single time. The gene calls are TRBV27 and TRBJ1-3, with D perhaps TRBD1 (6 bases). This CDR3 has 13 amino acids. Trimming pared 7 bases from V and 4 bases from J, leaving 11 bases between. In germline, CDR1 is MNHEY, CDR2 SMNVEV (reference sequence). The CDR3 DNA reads TGTGCCAGCATGAACAGGGTGGGAAACACCATATATTTT. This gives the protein CASMNRVGNTIYF.

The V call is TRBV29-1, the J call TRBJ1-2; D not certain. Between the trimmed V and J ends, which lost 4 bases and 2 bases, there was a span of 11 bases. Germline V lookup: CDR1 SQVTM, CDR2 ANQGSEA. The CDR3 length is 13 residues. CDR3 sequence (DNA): TGCAGCGTTGTCCCCACAGTAAACTATGGCTACACCTTC. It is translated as CSVVPTVNYGYTF.

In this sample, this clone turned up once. CDR3 region: CASTHSSYNEQFF. The CDR3 nucleotides are TGTGCCAGCACCCACTCCTCCTACAATGAGCAGTTCTTC. The genes are TRBV12-3 or TRBV12-4 and TRBJ2-1, with D unclear. Deletions cut 7 bases from V and 0 bases from J, with 7 bases between. This CDR3 comprises 13 residues.

The CDR3 loop is CSVREMNTEAFF. The CDR3, as DNA: TGCAGCGTTCGAGAAATGAACACTGAAGCTTTCTTT. The rearrangement joins TRBV29-1 to TRBJ1-1; no clear D. V lost 5 bases to trimming and J lost 0 bases, with 7 bases between them. The CDR3 is made up of 12 amino acids. Germline CDR1 reads SQVTM; CDR2 reads ANQGSEA. The whole variable domain, filled in from reference TRBV29-1 and TRBJ1-1, reads SAVISQKPSRDICQRGTSLTIQCQVDSQVTMMFWYRQQPGQSLTLIATANQGSEATYESGFVIDKFPISRPNLTFSTLTVSNMSPEDSSIYLCSVREMNTEAFFGQGTRLTVV.